This T cell receptor beta chain was obtained from a study of read filtering for tumor transcriptome and immune sequencing. Study-level background: DNase treatment preceded whole-transcriptome library preparation. RNA-seq yielded only about 75 to 1,400 TCR reads, IR-seq about 3.5 to 11 million.

This CDR3 is built from 17 residues. The germline gives CDR1 SGHVS, CDR2 FQNEAQ. V was trimmed by 0 bases and J by 3 bases, leaving 16 bases between them. Molecular barcoded adaptors covering alpha/delta and beta/gamma chains were used on roughly 400 ng RNA. Using its own MiXCR run on the reads, TCRdb lists one record per CDR3 protein. The sample contains about 21,000 distinct CDR3 sequences, more than 20% of which appear only once. The sequence derives from a donor at least 40 years old with multiple myeloma. The V gene is TRBV7-8, the J gene TRBJ2-3; possibly TRBD2 for D (6 bases). Sequenced input: a population of CD138-negative cells sorted from bone marrow. This CDR3 is CASSLAIPGEFTDTQYF. The CDR3 DNA sequence: TGTGCCAGCAGCTTAGCGATACCGGGAGAGTTTACAGATACGCAGTATTTT.